This section outlines one T cell receptor (beta chain) sequence together with its context. The data are from a study of blood T cell repertoires in COVID-19. Assay used: immunoSEQ multiplex PCR; TCRdb lists only in-frame clones, some missing. Among 200,000 to 250,000 clones, about 90% were seen once, and the ten largest hold 10% to 11%. V lost 3 bases and J lost 7; bases outside the gene matches: 7. The CDR3 is 13 amino acids. The germline V gene encodes CDR1 SGHRS and CDR2 YFSETQ. Participant reports of clinical history set cohort assignment. The rearrangement links TRBV5-1 to TRBJ2-7, with TRBD1 matching 7 bases. The clonotype originates from a man aged 30-40 years who had recovered from COVID-19. Sample: PBMCs or T cells enriched from blood (not recorded which). The CDR3 coding sequence is TGCGCCAGCAGCTGGAGACAGGGTGGGGAGCAGTACTTC. Its translation is CASSWRQGGEQYF. The whole variable domain, filled in from reference TRBV5-1 and TRBJ2-7, reads KAGVTQTPRYLIKTRGQQVTLSCSPISGHRSVSWYQQTPGQGLQFLFEYFSETQRNKGNFPGRFSGRQFSNSRSEMNVSTLELGDSALYLCASSWRQGGEQYFGPGTRLTVT.